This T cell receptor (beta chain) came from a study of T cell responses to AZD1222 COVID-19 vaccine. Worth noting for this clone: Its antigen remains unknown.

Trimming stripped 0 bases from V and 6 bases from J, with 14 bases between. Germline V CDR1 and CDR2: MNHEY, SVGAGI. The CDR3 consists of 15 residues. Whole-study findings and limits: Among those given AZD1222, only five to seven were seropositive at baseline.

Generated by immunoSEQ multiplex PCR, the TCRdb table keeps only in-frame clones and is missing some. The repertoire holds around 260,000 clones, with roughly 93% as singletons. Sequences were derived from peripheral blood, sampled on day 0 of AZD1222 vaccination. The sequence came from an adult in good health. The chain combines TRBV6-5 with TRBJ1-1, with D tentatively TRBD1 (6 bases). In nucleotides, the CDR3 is TGTGCCAGCAGTTACTCGAAGAGGGGGTACCCTGAAGCTTTCTTT. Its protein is CASSYSKRGYPEAFF.